This TCR beta chain was identified during a study of blood T cell repertoires in COVID-19. Study at large: COVID-19 samples from acute and convalescent phases originated in the United States, Italy and Spain. The analysed material was cDNA or gDNA that came from T cells, B-cell-depleted T cells, or PBMCs.

This clone turned up a few times. Under the authors' procedure: Amplified reference gene primers provided the basis for estimating nucleated cell counts. Libraries were prepared by immunoSEQ multiplex PCR; TCRdb keeps only in-frame clonotypes and omits some of them. D and trimming come from the DNA, and the V and J calls and clone size come from that table. This table holds over 150,000 clones, roughly 90% found once. The germline CDR1 and CDR2 sequences are SNHLY and FYNNEI. There are 13 residues in the CDR3. V was pared by 4 bases and J by 4 bases, with 8 bases between. The source is a man aged 50 or older with COVID-19, enrolled during active disease. Sequenced sample: peripheral blood. This chain joins TRBV2 and TRBJ1-5; D remains unclear. Here the CDR3 reads CASSVDGNQPQHF. The CDR3 DNA reads TGTGCCAGCAGTGTTGACGGGAATCAGCCCCAGCATTTT.